The entry that follows covers one T cell receptor beta chain sequence. Between the trimmed V and J ends, which lost 2 bases and 0 bases, there was a span of 9 bases. In germline, CDR1 is SGHDT, CDR2 YYEEEE. The CDR3 totals 15 residues. This sample is drawn from a study of sequential checkpoint blockade in melanoma. The treatment is: randomized to nivolumab then ipilimumab (arm A) or the reverse (arm B). DNA-damaging chemotherapy had not been given to any patient beforehand. PBMC sorting kept live CD3+CD8+ cells without CD19 or CD56. Repertoires were generated with immunoSEQ multiplex PCR, while TCRdb's copy carries only in-frame clones and drops some. The profile shows around 18,000 clones, roughly 59% of them singletons.

The sequencing here drew on CD8+ T cells sorted from blood (inferred from file names), taken from a patient given nivolumab and ipilimumab in sequence. The TCR originated in a human donor with melanoma. The rearrangement uses TRBV5-6 and TRBJ2-1; D gene unclear. The CDR3 here is CASSFLPSSYNEQFF. The CDR3 DNA reads as TGTGCCAGCAGCTTCCTTCCCAGCTCCTACAATGAGCAGTTCTTC. The complete variable domain, with remaining parts taken from reference TRBV5-6 and TRBJ2-1, reads DAGVTQSPTHLIKTRGQQVTLRCSPKSGHDTVSWYQQALGQGPQFIFQYYEEEERQRGNFPDRFSGHQFPNYSSELNVNALLLGDSALYLCASSFLPSSYNEQFFGPGTRLTVL.